The 18 T cell receptor beta chains listed next were all sequenced from one sample in a study of blood T cell repertoires in COVID-19. Data came from immunoSEQ multiplex PCR; TCRdb stores just in-frame clones and leaves some out. The sample has about 250,000 clones, around 87% seen once. Material for sequencing was PBMCs or T cells enriched from blood (not recorded which). The receptors here all came from a woman aged 45 to 65 who had recovered from COVID-19.

This sequence joins TRBV5-1 and TRBJ2-5, with D possibly being TRBD1 (6 bases). The length of the CDR3 is 15 residues. Germline loops: CDR1 SGHRS, CDR2 YFSETQ. V was trimmed by 0 bases and J by 0 bases, leaving 9 bases between them. Written as DNA, the CDR3 is TGCGCCAGCAGCTTGGACGGGACAAACCAAGAGACCCAGTACTTC. It translates to CASSLDGTNQETQYF.

This clone was counted only a few times. The rearrangement joins TRBV29-1 to TRBJ1-3; D possibly corresponds to TRBD1 (6 bases). The germline V and J ends were trimmed by 3 bases and 1 base, with 13 bases remaining between them. The length of the CDR3 is 15 residues. Germline lookup yields CDR1 SQVTM and CDR2 ANQGSEA. DNA for the CDR3: TGCAGCGTTGACAGGGGATTGGGGTCTGGAAACACCATATATTTT. Protein sequence: CSVDRGLGSGNTIYF.

The CDR3 DNA sequence: TGTGCCAGCACCCTGGGACAGCGAATGGAGCCCCAGCATTTT. Protein product: CASTLGQRMEPQHF. This chain uses TRBV2 with TRBJ1-5; 7 nucleotides align to TRBD1. The CDR3 loop spans 14 amino acids. CDR1 SNHLY and CDR2 FYNNEI come from the germline V gene. V shed 7 bases and J 8 bases; nucleotides not matched to a gene: 11.

The gene calls are TRBV9 and TRBJ2-7; D remains ambiguous. In germline, CDR1 is SGDLS, CDR2 YYNGEE. The V gene lost 0 bases and the J gene lost 3 bases, with 10 bases spanning the gap. The CDR3 is 14 amino acids. The CDR3 spells CASSVGELSYEQYF. The CDR3 nucleotides are TGTGCCAGCAGCGTAGGCGAGTTGAGCTACGAGCAGTACTTC.

The genes are TRBV24-1 and TRBJ2-1, with a tentative D call TRBD1 (7 bases). CDR1 is KGHDR, CDR2 SFDVKD, per germline. Between the trimmed V and J ends, which lost 6 bases and 0 bases, there was a span of 8 bases. This CDR3 spans 14 amino acids. CDR3 residues: CATSQGGSYNEQFF. The CDR3 coding sequence is TGTGCCACCAGTCAGGGGGGCTCCTACAATGAGCAGTTCTTC.

The chain uses TRBV18 and TRBJ2-7; the D gene is possibly TRBD1 (5 bases). V was trimmed by 2 bases and J by 0 bases, leaving 8 bases between them. CDR1 KGHSH and CDR2 LQKENI come from the germline V gene. CDR3 length equals 14 residues. CDR3 sequence reads: CASSPEQVSYEQYF. The CDR3 DNA is TGTGCCAGCTCACCAGAACAGGTCTCCTACGAGCAGTACTTC.

The chain joins TRBV15 to TRBJ1-6; D is perhaps TRBD1 (6 bases). This CDR3 is built from 18 residues. Germline V gene sequence: CDR1 LNHNV, CDR2 YYDKDF (reference sequence). Trimming removed 2 bases from V and 0 bases from J, with 14 bases in between. The DNA for the CDR3 is TGTGCCACCAGCAGAACGACAGGCATGAGCTCCTATAATTCACCCCTCCACTTT. Its protein is CATSRTTGMSSYNSPLHF. The full variable domain, in which reference TRBV15 and TRBJ1-6 provide the parts outside the CDR3, is DAMVIQNPRYQVTQFGKPVTLSCSQTLNHNVMYWYQQKSSQAPKLLFHYYDKDFNNEADTPDNFQSRRPNTSFCFLDIRSPGLGDTAMYLCATSRTTGMSSYNSPLHFGNGTRLTVT.

This chain links TRBV9 with TRBJ2-2; possibly TRBD1 for D (6 bases). The germline V gene has CDR1 SGDLS and CDR2 YYNGEE. The CDR3 is 13 amino acids. The V end was cut by 6 bases, the J end by 4 bases, with 10 bases between. The CDR3 here is CASNRGGTGELFF. The DNA of the CDR3 is TGTGCCAGCAATCGAGGGGGCACCGGGGAGCTGTTTTTT.

CDR3 nucleotide sequence: TGTGCCAGCAGCTTGGACCCTGCGGGAGATACGCAGTATTTT. This gives the protein CASSLDPAGDTQYF. V and J are TRBV5-5 and TRBJ2-3, with D maybe TRBD2 (5 bases). Germline-derived CDR1 and CDR2 are SGHKS and YYEKEE (reference sequence). V was clipped by 0 bases and J by 5 bases, with 10 bases between them. The CDR3 spans 14 residues.

This clone came up a few times. The CDR3 nucleotides are TGTGCCTGGAGTGTAGGCGGGAGTGCCTACGAGCAGTACTTC. Its protein is CAWSVGGSAYEQYF. The genes are TRBV30 and TRBJ2-7; 7 bases map to TRBD2. The CDR3 sequence is 14 residues long. Trimming removed 0 bases from V and 2 bases from J; junction bases left unmatched: 4. Per germline, CDR1 GTSNPN and CDR2 SVGIG (reference sequence).

V gene TRBV18 combines with J gene TRBJ1-1; 7 bases fit TRBD1. Per the germline V gene, CDR1 is KGHSH and CDR2 is LQKENI. V trimming: 6 bases; J trimming: 0 bases; junction bases outside the gene matches: 10. The length of the CDR3 is 16 residues. The CDR3 sequence is CASSLGQLSMNTEAFF. CDR3 nucleotide sequence: TGTGCCAGCTCCTTGGGACAGCTCAGCATGAACACTGAAGCTTTCTTT.

This rearrangement joins TRBV6-2 or TRBV6-3 to TRBJ2-2, with 12 bases fitting TRBD1. After removal of 6 bases from V and 4 bases from J, the junction contained 12 bases not matched to a gene. There are 18 residues in the CDR3. Germline CDR1 is MNHEY and CDR2 is SVGEGT. The CDR3 is CASSWDRGRRIGTGELFF. CDR3 nucleotides: TGTGCCAGCAGCTGGGACAGGGGGCGCAGAATCGGCACCGGGGAGCTGTTTTTT.

A single count supports this clone. The chain couples TRBV15 to TRBJ1-2; TRBD1 might be the D (5 bases). The CDR3 runs 14 residues. Deletions cut 3 bases from V and 1 base from J, with 9 bases between. Germline V gene data show CDR1 as LNHNV and CDR2 as YYDKDF (reference sequence). DNA for the CDR3: TGTGCCACCAGCAGCTTCCAGGGTAACTATGGCTACACCTTC. It encodes CATSSFQGNYGYTF.

The V call is TRBV10-3, the J call TRBJ2-7; TRBD2 matches 10 bases. The V segment lost 3 bases and the J segment 5 bases; nucleotides outside the gene matches: 7. The CDR3 contains 15 residues. CDR1 is ENHRY and CDR2 is SYGVKD in the germline V gene. CDR3: CAISDGTSGTNEQYF. CDR3 bases: TGTGCCATCAGTGACGGCACTAGCGGGACCAACGAGCAGTACTTC.

This chain links TRBV29-1 with TRBJ2-1; 7 nucleotides match TRBD1. The length of the CDR3 is 15 residues. Germline V gene sequence: CDR1 SQVTM, CDR2 ANQGSEA. With 3 bases clipped from V and 6 bases from J, the junction kept 11 bases outside the gene matches. The CDR3 DNA reads as TGCAGCGTTGAGATTGGGTCAGGGGGATCCAATGAGCAGTTCTTC. Translated, it gives CSVEIGSGGSNEQFF.

This chain connects TRBV28 to TRBJ2-5; D might be TRBD1 (6 bases). CDR3 size: 16 residues. The germline CDR1 and CDR2 sequences are MDHEN and SYDVKM. V gave up 6 bases and J gave up 4 bases, with 21 bases separating them. DNA for the CDR3: TGTGCCAGCAGCCAGGGGCTTGTAGCCACCCTAGAGACCCAGTACTTC. Amino acids: CASSQGLVATLETQYF.

The CDR3 is CASSLTQASGANVLTF. DNA of the CDR3: TGTGCCAGCAGTTTAACACAGGCCTCTGGGGCCAACGTCCTGACTTTC. This chain joins TRBV27 and TRBJ2-6; possibly TRBD1 for D (5 bases). This CDR3 has 16 residues. Germline V CDR1 and CDR2: MNHEY, SMNVEV (reference sequence). V was shortened by 2 bases and J by 0 bases, with 8 bases between the two germline ends. The whole variable domain, remainder taken from reference TRBV27 and TRBJ2-6, is EAQVTQNPRYLITVTGKKLTVTCSQNMNHEYMSWYRQDPGLGLRQIYYSMNVEVTDKGDVPEGYKVSRKEKRNFPLILESPSPNQTSLYFCASSLTQASGANVLTFGAGSRLTVL.

V is TRBV5-4 and J is TRBJ1-3, with a weak D call TRBD1 (5 bases). From germline, CDR1 is SGHNT and CDR2 YYREEE (reference sequence). Trimming shortened V by 4 bases and J by 0 bases, and 14 bases separated the two germline ends. This CDR3 has 16 residues. The CDR3 reads CASSRSAGSSGNTIYF. CDR3 in DNA: TGTGCCAGCAGCAGAAGTGCAGGGTCCTCTGGAAACACCATATATTTT.